One sample yielded the 30 T cell receptor beta chains listed below, sequenced in a study of blood T cell repertoires in COVID-19. Only in-frame clones appear in the TCRdb table, and some are missing; sequencing was by immunoSEQ multiplex PCR. This repertoire shows 410,000 or so clones, 70% to 90% found once; its top ten account for roughly 1.4%. The sequencing input was peripheral blood. The receptors here all came from a woman under 40 with active or convalescent COVID-19.

The gene calls are TRBV7-6 and TRBJ1-5; tentative D call: TRBD1 (5 bases). CDR1 is SGHVS, CDR2 FNYEAQ, per germline. Trimming stripped 5 bases from V and 0 bases from J, with 11 bases between. The CDR3 has 15 residues. The CDR3 is CASSPQGYSNQPQHF. CDR3 in DNA: TGTGCCAGCAGCCCCCAGGGTTATAGCAATCAGCCCCAGCATTTT. Supplemented by reference TRBV7-6 and TRBJ1-5, the full variable domain reads GAGVSQSPRYKVTKRGQDVALRCDPISGHVSLYWYRQALGQGPEFLTYFNYEAQQDKSGLPNDRFSAERPEGSISTLTIQRTEQRDSAMYRCASSPQGYSNQPQHFGDGTRLSIL.

The rearrangement links TRBV11-1 to TRBJ2-7; possibly TRBD1 for D (5 bases). Trimming cost V 2 bases and J 0 bases, with 8 bases left between them. This CDR3 is 14 amino acids long. From germline, CDR1 is SGHAT and CDR2 FQDESV (reference sequence). DNA for the CDR3: TGTGCCAGCAGCTTAAGTAGGGGCTCCTACGAGCAGTACTTC. Encoded protein: CASSLSRGSYEQYF.

In this sample, this clone turned up once. This same CDR3 is encoded by further DNA sequences in the sample. The chain uses TRBV5-4 and TRBJ2-1; 12 bases agree with TRBD2. V trimming: 0 bases; J trimming: 7 bases; junction bases outside the gene matches: 2. Germline CDR1 is SGHNT and CDR2 is YYREEE (reference sequence). This CDR3 region has 15 residues. The CDR3 nucleotides read TGTGCCAGCAGCTTGGGCCTAGCGGGGGGGAATGAGCAGTTCTTC. Its translation: CASSLGLAGGNEQFF.

The chain employs TRBV7-6 and TRBJ2-1, with 8 bases identical to TRBD2. CDR1 is SGHVS, CDR2 FNYEAQ, per germline. Germline trimming cut 3 bases from V and 3 bases from J; bases unmatched to any gene: 4. The CDR3 contains 15 residues. Here the CDR3 reads CASSFGGGFYNEQFF. The CDR3 DNA is TGTGCCAGCAGCTTCGGGGGGGGATTCTACAATGAGCAGTTCTTC.

The rearrangement links TRBV3-1 (or the pseudogene TRBV3-2) to TRBJ2-5, with 8 bases aligning to TRBD2. Germline CDR1 is LGHDT and CDR2 is YNNKEL (reference sequence). Trimming cost V 1 base and J 7 bases; bases outside gene matches: 2. The CDR3 length is 13 residues. This CDR3 reads CASSQGAGGTQYF. As DNA, the CDR3 is TGTGCCAGCAGCCAAGGGGCGGGGGGGACCCAGTACTTC.

CDR3 DNA: TGTGCCAGCAGCCCCCGGGACAGGGGTCCCCTGAGATATGGCTACACCTTC. This codes for CASSPRDRGPLRYGYTF. The chain combines TRBV9 with TRBJ1-2, with 10 bases fitting TRBD1. Trimming cost V 4 bases and J 5 bases; bases outside gene matches: 14. Germline V gives CDR1 SGDLS, CDR2 YYNGEE. The CDR3 consists of 17 residues.

The chain has TRBV6-5 and TRBJ2-7; TRBD1 agrees at 9 bases. Germline V gene lookup returns CDR1 MNHEY and CDR2 SVGAGI. There are 15 residues in the CDR3. With 6 bases clipped from V and 2 bases from J, the junction kept 8 bases outside the gene matches. The CDR3 nucleotides are TGTGCCAGCAGGGCAGGGACAGGGAGAACCTACGAGCAGTACTTC. It specifies CASRAGTGRTYEQYF.

The J gene is TRBJ1-1, the V gene TRBV19; D might be TRBD1 (6 bases). Germline CDR1 and CDR2: LNHDA and SQIVND (reference sequence). The CDR3 covers 13 residues. The V end was cut by 5 bases, the J end by 4 bases, with 11 bases between. CDR3 in DNA: TGTGCCAGTAGTTTAACGGACAGCACTGAAGCTTTCTTT. Protein: CASSLTDSTEAFF.

This clone was found a few times. The chain carries TRBV11-2 and TRBJ1-5; maybe TRBD1 (5 bases). This CDR3 comprises 16 residues. Germline CDR1 SGHAT, CDR2 FQNNGV. V was cut by 3 bases and J by 2 bases, with 14 bases left in between. This CDR3 is CASSLSHLGGNQPQHF. The CDR3 region has the DNA TGTGCCAGCAGCTTGAGTCACTTAGGGGGCAATCAGCCCCAGCATTTT.

This clone appeared once. This chain uses TRBV15 with TRBJ2-3; TRBD2 matches at 7 bases. The V gene end was trimmed by 6 bases and the J gene end by 3 bases; junction bases not matched to a gene: 6. CDR3 length: 14 residues. Germline CDR1 is LNHNV and CDR2 is YYDKDF (reference sequence). The CDR3 DNA is TGTGCCACCAGGAGCGGGATTGAGACAGATACGCAGTATTTT. Translated: CATRSGIETDTQYF.

The chain joins TRBV19 to TRBJ2-2; weak D call: TRBD2 (6 bases). The CDR3 totals 16 residues. Trimming cost V 9 bases and J 1 base, with 18 bases left between them. Germline V CDR1 and CDR2: LNHDA, SQIVND (reference sequence). For the CDR3, the DNA is TGTGCCAGCCTGAACCCGGGGGTCCTGAACACCGGGGAGCTGTTTTTT. It codes for CASLNPGVLNTGELFF.

The chain joins TRBV6-5 to TRBJ1-3; D not certain. Germline CDR1 MNHEY, CDR2 SVGAGI. The CDR3 has 15 amino acids. With 7 bases removed from V and 1 base from J, the gap between germline ends came to 14 bases. The DNA for the CDR3 is TGTGCCAGCAATGCTGGGCCCGCTTCTGGAAACACCATATATTTT. It specifies CASNAGPASGNTIYF.

V and J are TRBV5-6 and TRBJ2-3; possibly TRBD1 for D (6 bases). The CDR3 has 15 residues. Looked up from germline, CDR1 is SGHDT and CDR2 is YYEEEE. The germline V and J ends were trimmed by 0 bases and 4 bases, with 12 bases remaining between them. The CDR3 is CASSLVGNRADTQYF. The CDR3 DNA sequence: TGTGCCAGCAGCTTGGTTGGCAACAGGGCAGATACGCAGTATTTT.

This clone was seen more than once but under ten times. The chain carries TRBV6-5 and TRBJ2-7; D gene uncertain. Germline loops: CDR1 MNHEY, CDR2 SVGAGI. The CDR3 extends over 13 amino acids. Trimming took 8 bases from V and 0 from J, leaving 11 bases between them. CDR3 sequence reads: CASALRSSYEQYF. In DNA form, the CDR3 reads TGTGCCAGCGCTTTGAGGTCCTCCTACGAGCAGTACTTC.

This clone was found once. This sequence joins TRBV21-1 and TRBJ1-1; the listed D gene, TRBD1, was not tested against the DNA. TRBV21-1 is a recognized pseudogene. The CDR3 is 16 residues long. The CDR3 DNA reads TGTGCCAGCAGCATTAGGGACAGGGGGCGAGGGGGTGAAGCTTTCTTT. Translated, it gives CASSIRDRGRGGEAFF.

The rearrangement uses TRBV6-5 and TRBJ2-1; possible D gene TRBD1, 6 bases. This CDR3 comprises 14 residues. Germline V gene data show CDR1 as MNHEY and CDR2 as SVGAGI. V shed 4 bases and J shed 4 bases, with 11 bases lying between them. CDR3 sequence: CASSSGQIYNEQFF. CDR3 sequence (DNA): TGTGCCAGCAGTTCAGGACAGATATACAATGAGCAGTTCTTC.

This clone was observed once. This chain joins TRBV28 and TRBJ1-5; D possibly corresponds to TRBD1 (5 bases). V lost 0 bases and J 1 base, leaving 7 bases between the germline ends. This CDR3 contains 15 residues. Germline CDR1 reads MDHEN; CDR2 reads SYDVKM. DNA of the CDR3: TGTGCCAGCAGTTTATGGGGGGGGAGCAATCAGCCCCAGCATTTT. The encoded protein is CASSLWGGSNQPQHF.

The rearrangement links TRBV19 to TRBJ2-4; D remains unclear. The CDR3 runs 11 residues. Germline V gene data show CDR1 as LNHDA and CDR2 as SQIVND (reference sequence). V shed 5 bases and J shed 8 bases, with 7 bases lying between them. As DNA, the CDR3 is TGTGCCAGTAGTTCGTTGTACATTCAGTACTTC. Translated: CASSSLYIQYF.

This clone came up a few times. The chain joins TRBV28 to TRBJ1-6; 9 bases align to TRBD1. The germline CDR1 and CDR2 sequences are MDHEN and SYDVKM. The CDR3 consists of 15 residues. J was trimmed by 9 bases and V by 4 bases; bases with no gene match: 7. Here the CDR3 reads CASSSSGTGSSPLHF. The CDR3 DNA reads as TGTGCCAGCAGTTCATCCGGGACAGGGAGTTCACCCCTCCACTTT.

The J gene is TRBJ2-2, the V gene TRBV29-1; 9 bases match TRBD1. V dropped 0 bases and J dropped 3; count of bases not matched to a gene: 8. Germline loops: CDR1 SQVTM, CDR2 ANQGSEA. The CDR3 is made up of 17 amino acids. Here the CDR3 reads CSVEEATGGAYTGELFF. Here the CDR3 DNA reads TGCAGCGTTGAAGAGGCTACAGGGGGCGCGTACACCGGGGAGCTGTTTTTT.

The rearrangement links TRBV5-6 to TRBJ1-2; D is perhaps TRBD1 (6 bases). V shed 2 bases and J shed 4 bases, with 21 bases lying between them. From germline, CDR1 is SGHDT and CDR2 YYEEEE. The CDR3 consists of 17 residues. The CDR3, as DNA: TGTGCCAGCAGCTTTTCCGGGACACCCTCATGGTCCTATGGCTACACCTTC. As protein: CASSFSGTPSWSYGYTF.

Only one count was recorded for this clone. The V gene is TRBV4-1, the J gene TRBJ2-7, with TRBD1 identical over 8 bases. This CDR3 is 14 amino acids long. CDR1 and CDR2 (germline): MGHRA, YSYEKL. V dropped 4 bases and J dropped 2; count of bases not matched to a gene: 4. As DNA, the CDR3 is TGCGCCAGCAGCCGAGGGACAGGAGCCTACGAGCAGTACTTC. It specifies CASSRGTGAYEQYF.

This clone was recorded once. The chain combines TRBV18 with TRBJ1-5, with TRBD1 matching over 7 bases. The germline CDR1 and CDR2 sequences are KGHSH and LQKENI. Unmatched junction bases numbered 9, after V lost 6 bases and J lost 1 base. This CDR3 has 16 amino acids. CDR3 coding DNA: TGTGCCAGCTCCGAAATTCCGGGACAGAGCAATCAGCCCCAGCATTTT. Its translation: CASSEIPGQSNQPQHF. Combining the CDR3 with reference TRBV18 and TRBJ1-5 gives the whole variable domain NAGVMQNPRHLVRRRGQEARLRCSPMKGHSHVYWYRQLPEEGLKFMVYLQKENIIDESGMPKERFSAEFPKEGPSILRIQQVVRGDSAAYFCASSEIPGQSNQPQHFGDGTRLSIL.

This chain connects TRBV6-5 to TRBJ1-3; the match to TRBD1 covers 7 bases. Germline values: CDR1 MNHEY, CDR2 SVGAGI. The J segment lost 0 bases and the V segment lost 6 bases, leaving 5 bases of the junction unmatched. The CDR3 consists of 15 residues. In DNA form, the CDR3 reads TGTGCCAGCAGAAGGGGGCATGACTCTGGAAACACCATATATTTT. It codes for CASRRGHDSGNTIYF.

The genes are TRBV5-1 and TRBJ1-1; 7 nucleotides match TRBD1. CDR1 and CDR2 (germline): SGHRS, YFSETQ. V shed 4 bases and J 2 bases; nucleotides not matched to a gene: 5. The CDR3 extends over 14 amino acids. For the CDR3, the DNA is TGCGCCAGCAGCCGGTCAGGGGGTAACACTGAAGCTTTCTTT. It encodes CASSRSGGNTEAFF.

The chain joins TRBV6-5 to TRBJ1-1; TRBD1 is a possible D gene (5 bases). The CDR3 spans 13 residues. Trimming removed 2 bases at V and 7 bases at J, with 11 bases between. Looked up from germline, CDR1 is MNHEY and CDR2 is SVGAGI. CDR3 in amino acids: CASSYGRADEAFF. The CDR3 region has the DNA TGTGCCAGCAGTTACGGCAGGGCTGATGAAGCTTTCTTT.

The chain joins TRBV19 to TRBJ1-5; TRBD1 agrees at 7 bases. The germline gives CDR1 LNHDA, CDR2 SQIVND (reference sequence). The CDR3 is made up of 17 amino acids. V shed 6 bases, J shed 2 bases, and the junction held 13 bases outside the gene matches. The CDR3 region is CASSPWRGREGNQPQHF. CDR3 DNA sequence: TGTGCCAGTAGCCCATGGAGGGGGCGCGAGGGCAATCAGCCCCAGCATTTT.

V and J are TRBV14 and TRBJ2-1; 15 bases are shared with TRBD2. With V trimmed by 3 bases and J by 0 bases, 9 bases remained unmatched. In germline, CDR1 is SGHDN, CDR2 FVKESK. This CDR3 has 20 amino acids. The CDR3: CASSHRTSGRAFSSYNEQFF. As DNA, the CDR3 is TGTGCCAGCAGCCACAGGACTAGCGGGAGGGCCTTTAGCTCCTACAATGAGCAGTTCTTC.

On this clone itself: One base away lies a much larger clone, so this may be a sequencing read error. The same CDR3 arises from other DNA sequences in this sample as well. The rearrangement joins TRBV12-3 or TRBV12-4 to TRBJ1-2; D possibly corresponds to TRBD1 (6 bases). The CDR3 loop spans 13 amino acids. The germline V and J ends were trimmed by 6 bases and 2 bases, with 10 bases remaining between them. The CDR3 loop reads CASSLDRNYGYTF. The CDR3 nucleotides are TGTGCCAGCAGCTTGGACAGAAACTATGGCTACACCTTC.

The rearrangement uses TRBV5-1 and TRBJ2-7, with 8 bases that match TRBD1. CDR1 and CDR2 (germline): SGHRS, YFSETQ. The CDR3 spans 14 residues. V gave up 4 bases and J gave up 0 bases; unmatched junction bases: 3. CDR3 nucleotide sequence: TGCGCCAGCAGCGAGGGGACAGGCTCCTACGAGCAGTACTTC. Protein: CASSEGTGSYEQYF.